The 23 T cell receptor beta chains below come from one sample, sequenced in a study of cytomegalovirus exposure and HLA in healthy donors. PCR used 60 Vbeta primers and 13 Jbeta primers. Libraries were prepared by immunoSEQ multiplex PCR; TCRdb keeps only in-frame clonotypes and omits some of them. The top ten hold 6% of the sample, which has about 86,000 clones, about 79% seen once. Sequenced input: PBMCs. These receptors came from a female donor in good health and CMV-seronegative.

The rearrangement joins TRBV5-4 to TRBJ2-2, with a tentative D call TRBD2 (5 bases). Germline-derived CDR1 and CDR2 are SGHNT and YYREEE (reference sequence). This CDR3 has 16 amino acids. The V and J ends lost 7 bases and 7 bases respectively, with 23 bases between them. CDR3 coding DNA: TGTGCCAGCGGAGCCCAGCCTGCGGCCGAGGGCGGGGAGCTGTTTTTT. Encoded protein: CASGAQPAAEGGELFF.

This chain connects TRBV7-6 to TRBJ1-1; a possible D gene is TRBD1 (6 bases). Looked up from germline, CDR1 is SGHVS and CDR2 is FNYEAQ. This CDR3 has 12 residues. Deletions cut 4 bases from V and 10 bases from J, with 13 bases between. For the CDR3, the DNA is TGTGCCAGCAGCTCTACAGGGAAAGGAGCTTTCTTT. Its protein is CASSSTGKGAFF.

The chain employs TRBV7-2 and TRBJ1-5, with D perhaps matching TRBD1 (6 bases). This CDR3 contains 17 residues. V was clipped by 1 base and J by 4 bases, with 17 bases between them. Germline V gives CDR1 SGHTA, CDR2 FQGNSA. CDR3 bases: TGTGCCAGCAGCTTAGGACCCAGCAGGGGCAGGAATCAGCCCCAGCATTTT. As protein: CASSLGPSRGRNQPQHF.

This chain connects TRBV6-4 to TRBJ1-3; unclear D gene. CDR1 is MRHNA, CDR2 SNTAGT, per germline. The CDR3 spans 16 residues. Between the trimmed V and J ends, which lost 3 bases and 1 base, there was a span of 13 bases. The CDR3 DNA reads TGTGCCAGCAGTGATCCTGGACTGCCGTCTGGAAACACCATATATTTT. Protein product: CASSDPGLPSGNTIYF.

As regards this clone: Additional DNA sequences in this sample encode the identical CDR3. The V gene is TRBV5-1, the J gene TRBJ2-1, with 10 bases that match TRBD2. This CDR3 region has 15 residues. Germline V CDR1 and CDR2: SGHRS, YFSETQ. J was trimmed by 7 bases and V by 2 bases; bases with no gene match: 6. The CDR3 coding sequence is TGCGCCAGCAGCTTTAGTCTAGCGGGAGCGAATGAGCAGTTCTTC. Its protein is CASSFSLAGANEQFF.

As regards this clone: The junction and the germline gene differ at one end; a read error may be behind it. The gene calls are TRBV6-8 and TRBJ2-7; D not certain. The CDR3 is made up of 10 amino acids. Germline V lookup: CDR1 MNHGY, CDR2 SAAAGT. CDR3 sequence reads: CASSYSASCF. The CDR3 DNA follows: TGTGCCAGCAGTTACTCGGCAAGTTGCTTC.

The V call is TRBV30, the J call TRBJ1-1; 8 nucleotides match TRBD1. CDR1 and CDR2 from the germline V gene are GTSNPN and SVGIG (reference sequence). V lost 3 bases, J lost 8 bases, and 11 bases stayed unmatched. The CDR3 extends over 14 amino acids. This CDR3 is CAWRRTGYAQEAFF. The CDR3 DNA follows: TGTGCCTGGAGGAGGACAGGGTATGCCCAAGAAGCTTTCTTT.

CDR3 residues: CASSRTARTGKENTGELFF. The CDR3 nucleotides are TGTGCCAGCAGCCGAACCGCTCGAACAGGGAAGGAAAACACCGGGGAGCTGTTTTTT. The chain is built from TRBV7-9 and TRBJ2-2, with D possibly matching TRBD1 (6 bases). Germline CDR1 is SEHNR and CDR2 is FQNEAQ (reference sequence). The CDR3 sequence is 19 residues long. Trimming removed 5 bases at V and 2 bases at J, with 24 bases between.

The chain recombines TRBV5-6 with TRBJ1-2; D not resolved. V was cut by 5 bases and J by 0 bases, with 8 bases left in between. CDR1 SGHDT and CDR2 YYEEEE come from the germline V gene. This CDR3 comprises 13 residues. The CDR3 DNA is TGTGCCAGCAGACATACAGCTAACTATGGCTACACCTTC. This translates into CASRHTANYGYTF.

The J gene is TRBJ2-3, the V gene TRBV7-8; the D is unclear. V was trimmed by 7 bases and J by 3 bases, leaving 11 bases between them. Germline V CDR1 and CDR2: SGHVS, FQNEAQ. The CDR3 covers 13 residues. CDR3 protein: CASTFPSTDTQYF. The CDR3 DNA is TGTGCCAGCACCTTCCCTTCGACAGATACGCAGTATTTT.

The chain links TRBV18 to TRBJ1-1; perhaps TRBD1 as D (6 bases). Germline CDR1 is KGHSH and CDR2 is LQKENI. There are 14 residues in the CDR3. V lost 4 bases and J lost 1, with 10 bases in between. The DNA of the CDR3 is TGTGCCAGCTCACGAGGACAGACGAACACTGAAGCTTTCTTT. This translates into CASSRGQTNTEAFF.

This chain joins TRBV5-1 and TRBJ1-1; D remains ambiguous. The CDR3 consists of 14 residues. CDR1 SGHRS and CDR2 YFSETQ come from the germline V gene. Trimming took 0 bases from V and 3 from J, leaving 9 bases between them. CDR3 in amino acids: CASSLVSPHTEAFF. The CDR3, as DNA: TGCGCCAGCAGCTTGGTATCCCCCCACACTGAAGCTTTCTTT.

CDR3 nucleotide sequence: TGCGCCAGCAGCTTGGCAGCAGGGGGCGGGGAGACCCAGTACTTC. Protein product: CASSLAAGGGETQYF. The chain carries TRBV5-1 and TRBJ2-5; TRBD1 matches 8 bases. CDR3 length: 15 residues. With V trimmed by 0 bases and J by 5 bases, 6 bases remained unmatched. The V gene's germline CDR1 is SGHRS and CDR2 YFSETQ. The whole variable domain, filled in from reference TRBV5-1 and TRBJ2-5, reads KAGVTQTPRYLIKTRGQQVTLSCSPISGHRSVSWYQQTPGQGLQFLFEYFSETQRNKGNFPGRFSGRQFSNSRSEMNVSTLELGDSALYLCASSLAAGGGETQYFGPGTRLLVL.

CDR3 loop: CASTRETGVEGYTF. Here the CDR3 DNA reads TGCGCCAGCACCCGAGAAACAGGGGTAGAAGGCTACACCTTC. The J gene is TRBJ1-2, the V gene TRBV4-1; 7 bases line up with TRBD1. The CDR3 is 14 amino acids. Germline values: CDR1 MGHRA, CDR2 YSYEKL. With V trimmed by 7 bases and J by 8 bases, 13 bases remained unmatched.

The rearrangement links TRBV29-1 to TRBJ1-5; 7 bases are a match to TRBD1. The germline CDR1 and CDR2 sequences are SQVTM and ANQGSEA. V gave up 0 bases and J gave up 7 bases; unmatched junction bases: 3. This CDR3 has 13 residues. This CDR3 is CSVEEGGGQPQHF. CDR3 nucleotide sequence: TGCAGCGTTGAAGAAGGGGGCGGGCAGCCCCAGCATTTT. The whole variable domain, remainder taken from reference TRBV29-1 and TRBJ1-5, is SAVISQKPSRDICQRGTSLTIQCQVDSQVTMMFWYRQQPGQSLTLIATANQGSEATYESGFVIDKFPISRPNLTFSTLTVSNMSPEDSSIYLCSVEEGGGQPQHFGDGTRLSIL.

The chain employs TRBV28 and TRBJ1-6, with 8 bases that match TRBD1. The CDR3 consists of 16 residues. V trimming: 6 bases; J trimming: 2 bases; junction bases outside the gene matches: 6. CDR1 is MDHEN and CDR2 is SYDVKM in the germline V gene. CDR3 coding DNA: TGTGCCAGCAGCTCCGGGACAGGTCCCTATAATTCACCCCTCCACTTT. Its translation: CASSSGTGPYNSPLHF.

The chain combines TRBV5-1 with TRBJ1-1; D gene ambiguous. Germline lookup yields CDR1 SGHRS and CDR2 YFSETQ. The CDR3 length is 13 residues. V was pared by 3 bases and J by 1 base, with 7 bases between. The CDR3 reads CASSSQPNTEAFF. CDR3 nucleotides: TGCGCCAGCAGCTCACAGCCGAACACTGAAGCTTTCTTT.

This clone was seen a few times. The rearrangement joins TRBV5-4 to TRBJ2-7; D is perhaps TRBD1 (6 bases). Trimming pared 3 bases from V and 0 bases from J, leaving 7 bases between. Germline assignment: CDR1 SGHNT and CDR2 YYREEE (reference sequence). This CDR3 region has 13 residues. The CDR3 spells CASSSDSSYEQYF. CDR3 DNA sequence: TGTGCCAGCAGCTCGGACAGCTCCTACGAGCAGTACTTC.

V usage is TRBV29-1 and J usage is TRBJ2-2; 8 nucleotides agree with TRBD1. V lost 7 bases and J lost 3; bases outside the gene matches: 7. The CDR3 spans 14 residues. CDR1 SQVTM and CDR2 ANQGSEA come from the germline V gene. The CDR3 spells CSAAGQGDTGELFF. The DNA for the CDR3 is TGCAGCGCCGCCGGACAGGGAGACACCGGGGAGCTGTTTTTT.

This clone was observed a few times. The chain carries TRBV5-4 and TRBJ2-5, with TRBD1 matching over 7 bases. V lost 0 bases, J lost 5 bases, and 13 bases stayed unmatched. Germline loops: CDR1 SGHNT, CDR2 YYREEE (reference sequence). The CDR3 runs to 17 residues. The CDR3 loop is CASSLGNGAGGWETQYF. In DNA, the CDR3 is TGTGCCAGCAGCTTGGGAAATGGGGCAGGGGGATGGGAGACCCAGTACTTC.

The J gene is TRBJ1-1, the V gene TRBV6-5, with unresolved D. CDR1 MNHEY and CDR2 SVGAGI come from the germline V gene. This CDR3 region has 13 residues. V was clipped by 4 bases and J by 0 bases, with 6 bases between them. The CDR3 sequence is CASSFQLNTEAFF. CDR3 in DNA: TGTGCCAGCAGTTTCCAGTTGAACACTGAAGCTTTCTTT.

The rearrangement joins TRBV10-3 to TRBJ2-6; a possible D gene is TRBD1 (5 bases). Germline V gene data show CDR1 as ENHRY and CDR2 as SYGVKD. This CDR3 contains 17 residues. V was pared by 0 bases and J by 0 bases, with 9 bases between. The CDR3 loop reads CAISESRGSSGANVLTF. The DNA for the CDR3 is TGTGCCATCAGTGAGTCTAGGGGAAGCTCTGGGGCCAACGTCCTGACTTTC.

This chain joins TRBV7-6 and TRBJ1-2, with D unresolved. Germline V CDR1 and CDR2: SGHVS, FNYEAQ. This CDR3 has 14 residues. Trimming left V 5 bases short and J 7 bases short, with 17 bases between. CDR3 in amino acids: CASSPHTGSSGYTF. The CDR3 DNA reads TGTGCCAGCAGCCCCCACACCGGGTCCAGTGGCTACACCTTC.